The 10 T cell receptor beta chains below all came from one sample that was sequenced in a study of regulatory T cells in long-lasting Graves disease. Investigators prepared the TCR beta libraries by applying iRepertoire HTBI primers and Arm-PCR of CDR3 regions. TCRdb re-called the multiplex PCR reads with MiXCR, one entry per CDR3 protein. The sample yields under 250,000 distinct CDR3 sequences, around 20% seen once. As for time point: newly diagnosed GD, antithyroid drugs for less than 3 months. RNA extracted from PBMCs served as the sequencing template. These data also featured in a second study, about T cells in Graves' hyperthyroidism and ophthalmopathy.

The sample in question was peripheral blood mononuclear cells (PBMCs), obtained at new diagnosis, from a patient treated with antithyroid drugs. The receptors come from a woman aged 25-40 years with Graves disease.

This clonotype was recorded at least ten times. CDR3 DNA: TGTGCCAGCCTAGAGGGGGGGCTGAACACCATATATTTT. It yields the protein CASLEGGLNTIYF. The V and J genes are TRBV28 and TRBJ1-3, with D maybe TRBD1 (6 bases). The germline V gene has CDR1 MDHEN and CDR2 SYDVKM. The V end was cut by 8 bases, the J end by 7 bases, with 15 bases between. The CDR3 has 13 residues.

This clonotype was observed at least ten times. The chain joins TRBV20-1 to TRBJ2-7, with D uncertain. The CDR3 has 12 residues. The ends were cut back, 3 bases at V and 1 base at J, with 7 bases in the middle. In germline, CDR1 is DFQATT, CDR2 SNEGSKA (reference sequence). CDR3 amino acids: CSARAGSYEQYF. DNA for the CDR3: TGCAGTGCTAGGGCTGGTTCCTACGAGCAGTACTTC.

This clonotype was counted only a few times. The chain recombines TRBV6-2 or TRBV6-3 with TRBJ1-6; tentatively, D is TRBD1 (5 bases). CDR1 is MNHEY, CDR2 SVGEGT, per germline. This CDR3 has 17 residues. Trimming stripped 5 bases from V and 5 bases from J, with 19 bases between. The CDR3, as DNA: TGTGCCAGCAGTGGAGCGGCTGGAGGGGCTAATAATTCACCCCTCCACTTT. It codes for CASSGAAGGANNSPLHF.

This clonotype appeared many times. The J gene is TRBJ1-1, the V gene TRBV6-5; D gene uncertain. The CDR3 loop spans 14 amino acids. The V and J ends lost 1 base and 5 bases respectively, with 11 bases between them. Germline CDR1 and CDR2: MNHEY and SVGAGI. The CDR3: CASSYLPRRTEAFF. The CDR3 nucleotides read TGTGCCAGCAGTTACTTGCCCCGGAGGACTGAAGCTTTCTTT.

The V gene is TRBV6-2 or TRBV6-3, the J gene TRBJ2-4; 8 bases fit TRBD2. This CDR3 has 16 residues. Germline CDR1 is MNHEY and CDR2 is SVGEGT. The J segment lost 8 bases and the V segment lost 5 bases, leaving 14 bases of the junction unmatched. DNA for the CDR3: TGTGCCAGCAGTGAGGGGGGCGGGGGGCCCGGGGACATTCAGTACTTC. Its protein product is CASSEGGGGPGDIQYF.

This clonotype has a count of ten or more. The rearrangement joins TRBV11-3 to TRBJ1-1; 11 bases align to TRBD1. The V and J ends lost 1 base and 4 bases, in that order; junction bases with no gene match: 2. The germline CDR1 and CDR2 sequences are SGHNT and YENEEA. The CDR3 is made up of 15 amino acids. CDR3 loop: CASSLVGTGGTEAFF. The CDR3 nucleotides are TGTGCCAGCAGCTTAGTTGGGACAGGGGGCACTGAAGCTTTCTTT.

This clonotype was counted ten times or more. The V call is TRBV6-5, the J call TRBJ2-3; maybe TRBD1 (6 bases). Germline CDR1 and CDR2: MNHEY and SVGAGI. V lost 0 bases, J lost 1 base, and 11 bases lay in between. The CDR3 sequence is 16 residues long. CDR3 protein: CASSYSTGGGTDTQYF. CDR3 nucleotide sequence: TGTGCCAGCAGTTACTCGACTGGGGGCGGCACAGATACGCAGTATTTT.

The rearrangement joins TRBV12-3 or TRBV12-4 to TRBJ1-1; 10 nucleotides align to TRBD1. V was pared by 9 bases and J by 1 base, with 11 bases of the junction left unmatched. CDR3 length: 16 residues. The CDR3 sequence is CASVRQGARKNTEAFF. CDR3 nucleotides: TGTGCCAGTGTGCGACAGGGGGCAAGAAAGAACACTGAAGCTTTCTTT.

This clonotype has at least ten counts. V and J are TRBV9 and TRBJ1-1; D unclear. Trimming stripped 0 bases from V and 3 bases from J, with 9 bases between. Germline V gene sequence: CDR1 SGDLS, CDR2 YYNGEE. The CDR3 has 14 residues. DNA of the CDR3: TGTGCCAGCAGCGTAGGGTGGGCGGACACTGAAGCTTTCTTT. As protein: CASSVGWADTEAFF.

The rearrangement links TRBV6-4 to TRBJ2-1, with D unclear. Trimming cost V 5 bases and J 0 bases, with 11 bases left between them. Germline CDR1 MRHNA, CDR2 SNTAGT. The CDR3 contains 15 residues. CDR3 loop: CASSPGLSSYNEQFF. As DNA, the CDR3 is TGTGCCAGCAGTCCCGGTTTGAGCTCCTACAATGAGCAGTTCTTC.